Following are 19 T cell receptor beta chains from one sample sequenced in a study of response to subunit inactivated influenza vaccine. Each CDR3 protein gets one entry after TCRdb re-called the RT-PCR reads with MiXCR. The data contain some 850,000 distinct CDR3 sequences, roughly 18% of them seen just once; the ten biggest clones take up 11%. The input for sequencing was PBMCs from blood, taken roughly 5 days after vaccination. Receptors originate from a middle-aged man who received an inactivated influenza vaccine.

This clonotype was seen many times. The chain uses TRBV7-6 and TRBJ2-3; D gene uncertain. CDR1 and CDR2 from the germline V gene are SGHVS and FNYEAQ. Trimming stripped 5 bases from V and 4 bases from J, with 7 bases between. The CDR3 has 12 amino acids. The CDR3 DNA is TGTGCCAGCAGCCGTCCAGCAGATACGCAGTATTTT. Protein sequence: CASSRPADTQYF.

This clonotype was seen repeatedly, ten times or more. CDR3 region: CASRTGTGAYSPLHF. CDR3 nucleotides: TGTGCCAGCAGGACCGGGACAGGGGCGTATTCACCCCTCCACTTT. The V call is TRBV12-3 or TRBV12-4, the J call TRBJ1-6; 10 bases align to TRBD1. The CDR3 has 15 amino acids. V shed 6 bases, J shed 8 bases, and the junction held 7 bases outside the gene matches.

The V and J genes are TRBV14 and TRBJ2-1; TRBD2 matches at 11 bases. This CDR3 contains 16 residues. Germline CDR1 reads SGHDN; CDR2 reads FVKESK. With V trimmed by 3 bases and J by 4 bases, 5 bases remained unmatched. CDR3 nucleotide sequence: TGTGCCAGCAGCCACCTCACTAGCGGGGGATACAATGAGCAGTTCTTC. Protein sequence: CASSHLTSGGYNEQFF.

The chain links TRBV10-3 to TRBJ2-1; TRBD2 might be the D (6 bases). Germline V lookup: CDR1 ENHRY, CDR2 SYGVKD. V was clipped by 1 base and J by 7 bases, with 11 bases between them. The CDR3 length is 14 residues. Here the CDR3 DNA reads TGTGCCATCAGTGAGTGGAGTGGAGGGAATGAGCAGTTCTTC. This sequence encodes CAISEWSGGNEQFF.

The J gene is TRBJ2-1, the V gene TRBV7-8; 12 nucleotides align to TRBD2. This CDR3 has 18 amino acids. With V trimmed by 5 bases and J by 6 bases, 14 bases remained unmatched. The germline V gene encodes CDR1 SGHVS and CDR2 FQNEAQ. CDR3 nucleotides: TGTGCCAGCAGCCTAAACGCGCTAGCGGGGGGGCATTTCAATGAGCAGTTCTTC. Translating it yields CASSLNALAGGHFNEQFF.

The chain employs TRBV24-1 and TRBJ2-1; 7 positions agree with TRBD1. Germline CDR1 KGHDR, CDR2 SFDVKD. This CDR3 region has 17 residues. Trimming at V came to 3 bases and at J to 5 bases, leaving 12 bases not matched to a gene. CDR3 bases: TGTGCCACCAGTGATCAGGGACAGTTCCCCAACAACAATGAGCAGTTCTTC. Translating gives CATSDQGQFPNNNEQFF.

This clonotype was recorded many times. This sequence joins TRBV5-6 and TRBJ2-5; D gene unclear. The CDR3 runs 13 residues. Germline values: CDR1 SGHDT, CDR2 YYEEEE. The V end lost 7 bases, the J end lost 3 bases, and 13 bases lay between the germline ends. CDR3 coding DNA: TGTGCCAGCGAGACGAATAACGAAGAGACCCAGTACTTC. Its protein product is CASETNNEETQYF.

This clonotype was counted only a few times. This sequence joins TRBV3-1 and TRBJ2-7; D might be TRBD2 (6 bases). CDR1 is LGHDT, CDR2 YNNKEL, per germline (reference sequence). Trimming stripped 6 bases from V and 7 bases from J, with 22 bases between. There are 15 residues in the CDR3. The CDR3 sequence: CASRRRDSWESEQYF. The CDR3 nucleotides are TGTGCCAGCAGAAGAAGGGACTCTTGGGAGTCTGAGCAGTACTTC.

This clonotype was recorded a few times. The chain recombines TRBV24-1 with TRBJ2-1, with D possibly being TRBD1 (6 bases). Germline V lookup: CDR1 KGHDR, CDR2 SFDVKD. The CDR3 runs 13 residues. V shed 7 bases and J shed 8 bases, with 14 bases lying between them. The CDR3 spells CATRRNSGDEQFF. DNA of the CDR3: TGTGCCACCAGGCGGAATTCAGGGGATGAGCAGTTCTTC.

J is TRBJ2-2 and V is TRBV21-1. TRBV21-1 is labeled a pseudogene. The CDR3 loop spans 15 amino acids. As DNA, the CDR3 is TGTGCCAGCAGTTCGCGATGTGGGAACACCGGGGAGCTGTTTTTT. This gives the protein CASSSRCGNTGELFF.

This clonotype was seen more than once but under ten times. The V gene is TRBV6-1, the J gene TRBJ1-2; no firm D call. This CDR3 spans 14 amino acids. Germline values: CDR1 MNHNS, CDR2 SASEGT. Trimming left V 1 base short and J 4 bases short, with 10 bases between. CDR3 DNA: TGTGCCAGCAGTGAAGAAGACGGGAGCTATGGCTACACCTTC. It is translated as CASSEEDGSYGYTF.

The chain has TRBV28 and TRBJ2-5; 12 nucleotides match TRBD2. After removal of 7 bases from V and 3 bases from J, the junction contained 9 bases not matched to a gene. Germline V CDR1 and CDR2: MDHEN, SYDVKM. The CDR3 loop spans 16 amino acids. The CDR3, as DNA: TGTGCCAGCACCGACAGACTAGCGGGGGCTGAAGAGACCCAGTACTTC. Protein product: CASTDRLAGAEETQYF.

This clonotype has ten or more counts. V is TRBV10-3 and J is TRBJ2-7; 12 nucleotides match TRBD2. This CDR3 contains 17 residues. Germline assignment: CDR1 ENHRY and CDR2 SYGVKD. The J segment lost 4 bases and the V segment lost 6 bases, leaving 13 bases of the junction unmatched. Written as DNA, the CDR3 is TGTGCCATCAGCGAACCTAGCGGGAGGGCCCCCTCATACGAGCAGTACTTC. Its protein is CAISEPSGRAPSYEQYF.

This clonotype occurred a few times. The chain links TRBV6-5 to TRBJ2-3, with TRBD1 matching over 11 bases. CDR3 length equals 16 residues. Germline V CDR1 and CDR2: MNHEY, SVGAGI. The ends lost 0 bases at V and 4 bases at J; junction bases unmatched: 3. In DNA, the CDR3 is TGTGCCAGCAGTTACTCGATGGGACAGGGGGCAGATACGCAGTATTTT. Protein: CASSYSMGQGADTQYF.

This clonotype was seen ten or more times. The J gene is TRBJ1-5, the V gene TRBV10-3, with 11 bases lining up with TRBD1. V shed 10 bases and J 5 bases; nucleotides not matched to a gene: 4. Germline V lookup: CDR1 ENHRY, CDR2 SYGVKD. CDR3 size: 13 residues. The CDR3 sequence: CATGTGGDQPQHF. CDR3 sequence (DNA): TGTGCCACCGGGACAGGGGGGGATCAGCCCCAGCATTTT.

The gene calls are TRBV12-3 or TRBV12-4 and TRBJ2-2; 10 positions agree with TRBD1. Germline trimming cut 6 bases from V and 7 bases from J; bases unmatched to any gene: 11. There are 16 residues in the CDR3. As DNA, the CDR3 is TGTGCCAGCAGGGGAAATCGACAGGGGGCTGGCGGGGAGCTGTTTTTT. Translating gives CASRGNRQGAGGELFF.

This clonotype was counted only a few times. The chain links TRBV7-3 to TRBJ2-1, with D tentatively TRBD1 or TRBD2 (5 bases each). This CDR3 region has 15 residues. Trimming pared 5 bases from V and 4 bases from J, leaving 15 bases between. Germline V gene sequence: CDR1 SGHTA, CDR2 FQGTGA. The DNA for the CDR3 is TGTGCCAGCAGCAAAATCGGGGCCAAATACAATGAGCAGTTCTTC. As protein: CASSKIGAKYNEQFF. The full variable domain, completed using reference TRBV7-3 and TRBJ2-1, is GAGVSQTPSNKVTEKGKYVELRCDPISGHTALYWYRQSLGQGPEFLIYFQGTGAADDSGLPNDRFFAVRPEGSVSTLKIQRTERGDSAVYLCASSKIGAKYNEQFFGPGTRLTVL.

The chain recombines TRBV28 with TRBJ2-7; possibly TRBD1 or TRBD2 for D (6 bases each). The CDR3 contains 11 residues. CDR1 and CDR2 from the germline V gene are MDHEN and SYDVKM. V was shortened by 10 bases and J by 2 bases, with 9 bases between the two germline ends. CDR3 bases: TGTGCCACCGGGGGCCCCTACGAGCAGTACTTC. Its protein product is CATGGPYEQYF.

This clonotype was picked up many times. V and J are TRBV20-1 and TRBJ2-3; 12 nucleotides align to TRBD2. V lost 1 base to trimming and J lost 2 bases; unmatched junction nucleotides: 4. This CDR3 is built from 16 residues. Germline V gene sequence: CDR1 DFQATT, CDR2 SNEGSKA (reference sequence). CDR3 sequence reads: CSARVGLAGTTDTQYF. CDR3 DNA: TGCAGTGCTAGAGTCGGACTAGCGGGGACCACAGATACGCAGTATTTT.